The source of this TCR beta chain is a study of T cell responses to AZD1222 COVID-19 vaccine. Study-wide points: Spike-wide coverage was observed for vaccine-associated CD4 TCRs, with dominant responses at 160-218 and 743-854. Reportedly, close to half of spike-specific TCRs are directed against unmutated variant regions. Possibly, clonal diversity was underestimated; donors were largely white British and included more females.

The method was immunoSEQ multiplex PCR; TCRdb's version includes in-frame clones alone and lacks a portion of them. The data contain more than 150,000 clones, 85% to 90% of them singletons. Germline V gene sequence: CDR1 SGHTA, CDR2 FQGTGA. The CDR3 runs 14 residues. V was shortened by 0 bases and J by 12 bases, with 15 bases between the two germline ends. This clone was seen once. Its target is unknown. This material consisted of peripheral blood, taken on day 0 of AZD1222 vaccination. This clonotype was obtained from an adult in good health. The V and J genes are TRBV7-3 and TRBJ2-1, with D possibly called TRBD1 or TRBD2 (5 bases each). The CDR3 sequence is CASSLTWGGGLQFF. CDR3 DNA: TGTGCCAGCAGCTTAACGTGGGGTGGGGGTTTGCAGTTCTTC.